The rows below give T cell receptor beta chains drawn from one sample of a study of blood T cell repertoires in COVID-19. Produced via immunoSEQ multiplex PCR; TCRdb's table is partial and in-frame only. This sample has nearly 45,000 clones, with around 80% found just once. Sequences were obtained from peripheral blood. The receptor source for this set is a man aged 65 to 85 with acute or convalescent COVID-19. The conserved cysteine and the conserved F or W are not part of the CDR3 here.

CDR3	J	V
ASSLHQEWNYGYT	TRBJ1-2	TRBV14
ASSSGTVNYGYT	TRBJ1-2	TRBV11-2
ASSQGLRDRYNSPLH	TRBJ1-6	TRBV4-1
ASSLYTSGGSGEQF	TRBJ2-1	TRBV7-3
ASSKVKTDFRLEAF	TRBJ1-1	TRBV21-1
ASSLDGAGNYGYT	TRBJ1-2	TRBV5-5
ASSPLQGTGGELF	TRBJ2-2	TRBV7-6
ASSFQQGRTEAF	TRBJ1-1	TRBV11-2
ASSRGQGARGSYGYT	TRBJ1-2	TRBV3-1/TRBV3-2
ASSLEVVPGNTIY	TRBJ1-3	TRBV9
ASSDWGGSTDTQY	TRBJ2-3	TRBV6-4
ASSQGQLYGYT	TRBJ1-2	TRBV4-1
ASSLTDRETGELF	TRBJ2-2	TRBV7-3
ASSSGTGSNSPLH	TRBJ1-6	TRBV5-4
ASSDRRHNEQF	TRBJ2-1	TRBV6-4
ASSYSPGGKGYT	TRBJ1-2	TRBV6-2/TRBV6-3
ASSEQNSPLH	TRBJ1-6	TRBV19
ASSLTGVPNQPQH	TRBJ1-5	TRBV4-1
ASSLSLIGSRGRTEAF	TRBJ1-1	TRBV7-3
ASKRGTGISEQY	TRBJ2-7	TRBV2
ASSATGLPYYEQY	TRBJ2-7	TRBV5-5
ASSVPGLAVNTGELF	TRBJ2-2	TRBV7-8
ASSYGGAGETQY	TRBJ2-5	TRBV7-2
ASSSTFGVADTEAF	TRBJ1-1	TRBV28
ASSYEGLTSTDTQY	TRBJ2-3	TRBV6-2/TRBV6-3
ASSGTGRTREQY	TRBJ2-7	TRBV6-2/TRBV6-3
ASALQGYQPQH	TRBJ1-5	TRBV12-5
ASRNGGNTGELF	TRBJ2-2	TRBV2
ASSDRVLNSPLH	TRBJ1-6	TRBV6-5
ASSLGTRQETQY	TRBJ2-5	TRBV5-1
ASSYRTGNTEAF	TRBJ1-1	TRBV6-2/TRBV6-3
ASSPRSGTNPYEQY	TRBJ2-7	TRBV23-1
ASSQESLYNEQF	TRBJ2-1	TRBV4-3
ASSRRQVQETQY	TRBJ2-5	TRBV6-2/TRBV6-3
ASSLLAANTDTQY	TRBJ2-3	TRBV7-3
ASSLGTGVDEQF	TRBJ2-1	TRBV5-1
AISERVTGVGDTEAF	TRBJ1-1	TRBV10-3
ASSPGQTLSETQY	TRBJ2-5	TRBV4-1
ASSPGTAQETQY	TRBJ2-5	TRBV7-3
ASRVAARGFNEQY	TRBJ2-7	TRBV6-5
ASSPGQGGGYEQY	TRBJ2-7	TRBV18
ASSQEGLTGNQPQH	TRBJ1-5	TRBV4-1
ASSPDRFYGYT	TRBJ1-2	TRBV12-3/TRBV12-4
ASSLGAAFNQPQH	TRBJ1-5	TRBV7-2
ASSQGARAKNIQY	TRBJ2-4	TRBV27
ASSPASGGQVYNEQF	TRBJ2-1	TRBV7-2